The 5 T cell receptor beta chains listed next were all sequenced from one sample in a study of blood T cells in healthy people across ages. Together with a sample-barcoded 5' primer, a J-beta primer mix was included in a second PCR lasting roughly 6 to 12 cycles. TCRdb reanalysed the 5' RACE reads using MiXCR and keeps one entry per CDR3 protein. The table lists under 800,000 distinct CDR3 sequences, roughly 45% of them singletons. Sequenced: blood. All receptors come from a woman in her fifties or sixties in good health.

The chain uses TRBV6-5 and TRBJ2-7; 9 nucleotides line up with TRBD1. V was pared by 4 bases and J by 0 bases, with 4 bases of the junction left unmatched. Germline V lookup: CDR1 MNHEY, CDR2 SVGAGI. This CDR3 contains 15 residues. CDR3 residues: CASSFGQGSSYEQYF. The CDR3 DNA reads as TGTGCCAGCAGTTTCGGACAGGGGAGCTCCTACGAGCAGTACTTC.

This clonotype was counted ten times or more. The CDR3 DNA reads TGTGCCAGCTCCGACAGGGCTGTCCGGACCCAGTACTTC. Translation gives CASSDRAVRTQYF. This rearrangement joins TRBV7-6 to TRBJ2-5; 7 nucleotides align to TRBD1. There are 13 residues in the CDR3. Germline trimming cut 8 bases from V and 7 bases from J; bases unmatched to any gene: 10. In germline, CDR1 is SGHVS, CDR2 FNYEAQ.

This chain links TRBV20-1 with TRBJ1-5; D may be TRBD1 (6 bases). Germline loops: CDR1 DFQATT, CDR2 SNEGSKA (reference sequence). The V gene lost 1 base and the J gene lost 5 bases, with 18 bases spanning the gap. The CDR3 sequence is 16 residues long. CDR3 in amino acids: CSARVKIRGKDQPQHF. The CDR3 coding sequence is TGCAGTGCTAGAGTTAAGATCAGGGGAAAGGATCAGCCCCAGCATTTT.

This clonotype was picked up one time. The genes are TRBV20-1 and TRBJ1-4; D not certain. Trimming removed 0 bases at V and 8 bases at J, with 7 bases between. The length of the CDR3 is 12 residues. Germline CDR1 is DFQATT and CDR2 is SNEGSKA (reference sequence). The CDR3 reads CSARDYGEKLFF. The CDR3 DNA follows: TGCAGTGCTAGAGATTACGGAGAAAAACTGTTTTTT.

The chain joins TRBV4-2 to TRBJ1-1, with TRBD1 matching 9 bases. Germline assignment: CDR1 LGHNA and CDR2 YNFKEQ. This CDR3 spans 14 amino acids. V lost 5 bases to trimming and J lost 12 bases; unmatched junction nucleotides: 13. The CDR3 region has the DNA TGTGCCAGCAGCGTACAGGGGGCAGGAACCGAAACTTTCTTT. The encoded protein is CASSVQGAGTETFF.